The 25 T cell receptor beta chains below come from one sample, sequenced in a study of shared clonotypes between healthy human individuals. Profiling relied on immunoSEQ multiplex PCR, and the TCRdb table lists in-frame clones only, not all of them. The sample shows hundreds of thousands of clones, around 78% of them seen only once. Sequenced: PBMCs. These receptors came from a middle-aged woman in good health. Some clones in this sample may be carry-over from other donors' samples.

The chain combines TRBV2 with TRBJ2-5; D remains unclear. CDR3 length: 14 amino acids. Germline lookup yields CDR1 SNHLY and CDR2 FYNNEI. Trimming shortened V by 5 bases and J by 5 bases, and 15 bases separated the two germline ends. The CDR3 sequence is CASSIYDPRETQYF. CDR3 in DNA: TGTGCCAGCAGTATATACGACCCCAGGGAGACCCAGTACTTC.

The CDR3 nucleotides are TGTGCCAGTAGTTGGTCGCGGGAGGTTAACACCGGGGAGCTGTTTTTT. This gives the protein CASSWSREVNTGELFF. The rearrangement uses TRBV19 and TRBJ2-2; 8 bases match TRBD2. CDR3 length equals 16 residues. The V gene end was trimmed by 5 bases and the J gene end by 2 bases; junction bases not matched to a gene: 7. From germline, CDR1 is LNHDA and CDR2 SQIVND (reference sequence).

In the case of this clone: This may arise from a read error, as a much more abundant clone is one base away. The CDR3 nucleotides are TGCAGCGTTGGGGGGAGTGGGTCCTACAAGCAGTACTTC. Translated, it gives CSVGGSGSYKQYF. The genes are TRBV29-1 and TRBJ2-7, with D perhaps matching TRBD1 or TRBD2 (5 bases each). CDR1 SQVTM and CDR2 ANQGSEA come from the germline V gene. CDR3 size: 13 residues.

The J gene is TRBJ2-1, the V gene TRBV4-2; 13 bases fit TRBD2. The J segment lost 8 bases and the V segment lost 1 base, leaving 8 bases of the junction unmatched. The germline gives CDR1 LGHNA, CDR2 YNFKEQ. The CDR3 runs to 17 residues. The chain's CDR3 is CASSQGGGLAGSYEQFF. The CDR3 DNA reads as TGTGCCAGCAGCCAAGGGGGGGGACTAGCGGGAAGTTATGAGCAGTTCTTC.

This sequence joins TRBV29-1 and TRBJ2-7; D is perhaps TRBD1 (6 bases). V lost 0 bases, J lost 6 bases, and 12 bases lay in between. CDR3 length: 13 amino acids. The germline gives CDR1 SQVTM, CDR2 ANQGSEA. Written as DNA, the CDR3 is TGCAGCGTTGAAGATCAAACAGGGAGCGAGCAGTACTTC. Its translation is CSVEDQTGSEQYF.

In this sample, this clone turned up a few times. This chain joins TRBV7-2 and TRBJ1-5, with no clear D. CDR3 length: 16 amino acids. CDR1 SGHTA and CDR2 FQGNSA come from the germline V gene. V shed 2 bases and J shed 6 bases, with 17 bases lying between them. In DNA, the CDR3 is TGTGCCAGCAGCTTATACCGACCGGAGAATGGTCAGCCCCAGCATTTT. Its translation: CASSLYRPENGQPQHF.

The genes are TRBV10-1 and TRBJ2-7; weak D call: TRBD2 (6 bases). V was clipped by 0 bases and J by 7 bases, with 19 bases between them. This CDR3 spans 16 amino acids. Germline CDR1 WNHNN, CDR2 SYGVQD (reference sequence). The chain's CDR3 is CASSESRLDRYEEQYF. The CDR3 DNA follows: TGCGCCAGCAGTGAGTCGCGACTAGACCGGTATGAGGAGCAGTACTTC.

The rearrangement uses TRBV6-1 and TRBJ2-3; 10 bases are shared with TRBD2. With V trimmed by 3 bases and J by 5 bases, 2 bases remained unmatched. This CDR3 contains 14 residues. Germline V gene sequence: CDR1 MNHNS, CDR2 SASEGT. The CDR3 coding sequence is TGTGCCAGCAGTGAGGGACTAGCGAAAGATACGCAGTATTTT. Amino acids: CASSEGLAKDTQYF.

This chain connects TRBV7-3 to TRBJ2-2; D may be TRBD2 (6 bases). Trimming removed 5 bases at V and 6 bases at J, with 13 bases between. Looked up from germline, CDR1 is SGHTA and CDR2 is FQGTGA. The CDR3 sequence is 14 residues long. CDR3 residues: CASSPREPPGELFF. The DNA of the CDR3 is TGTGCCAGCAGCCCCCGGGAGCCCCCCGGGGAGCTGTTTTTT.

The chain combines TRBV4-3 with TRBJ1-1, with TRBD1 identical over 9 bases. CDR1 is LGHNA, CDR2 YSLEER, per germline. This CDR3 comprises 16 residues. The V segment lost 0 bases and the J segment 5 bases; nucleotides outside the gene matches: 7. This chain's CDR3 is CASSQDFYRGRTEAFF. CDR3 sequence (DNA): TGCGCCAGCAGCCAAGATTTTTACAGGGGGCGTACTGAAGCTTTCTTT.

This clone was seen a single time. The junction departs from germline at one end; a sequencing error may be responsible. The CDR3 is CASSFSPDTGELFF. As DNA, the CDR3 is TGTGCTAGCAGCTTTTCACCAGACACCGGGGAGCTGTTTTTT. This chain links TRBV7-7 with TRBJ2-2; D remains ambiguous. Germline loops: CDR1 SSHAT, CDR2 FNYEAQ (reference sequence). This CDR3 comprises 14 residues.

The chain combines TRBV4-2 with TRBJ2-4; tentative D call: TRBD1 (6 bases). The V end was cut by 0 bases, the J end by 4 bases, with 13 bases between. The CDR3 covers 16 residues. Germline values: CDR1 LGHNA, CDR2 YNFKEQ. The CDR3 DNA reads as TGTGCCAGCAGCCAAGAGTGGGGGCGCTATAAAAACATTCAGTACTTC. Translated: CASSQEWGRYKNIQYF.

The chain uses TRBV7-8 and TRBJ1-2, with TRBD1 matching 11 bases. CDR1 is SGHVS, CDR2 FQNEAQ, per germline. V trimming: 5 bases; J trimming: 7 bases; junction bases outside the gene matches: 12. The CDR3 is made up of 16 amino acids. The CDR3 region is CASSPWTGGGVGGYTF. CDR3 in DNA: TGTGCCAGCAGCCCTTGGACAGGGGGCGGCGTAGGTGGCTACACCTTC. The full variable domain, in which reference TRBV7-8 and TRBJ1-2 provide the parts outside the CDR3, is GAGVSQSPRYKVAKRGQDVALRCDPISGHVSLFWYQQALGQGPEFLTYFQNEAQLDKSGLPSDRFFAERPEGSVSTLKIQRTQQEDSAVYLCASSPWTGGGVGGYTFGSGTRLTVV.

The chain links TRBV5-4 to TRBJ2-2, with D possibly called TRBD1 or TRBD2 (6 bases each). CDR3 length: 14 amino acids. Germline V gene sequence: CDR1 SGHNT, CDR2 YYREEE (reference sequence). V was pared by 5 bases and J by 2 bases, with 10 bases between. DNA of the CDR3: TGTGCCAGCAGGCGGGGACAAAACACCGGGGAGCTGTTTTTT. Amino acids: CASRRGQNTGELFF.

The chain is built from TRBV6-1 and TRBJ1-1; D gene uncertain. The V end was cut by 5 bases, the J end by 0 bases, with 7 bases between. The CDR3 totals 13 residues. CDR1 and CDR2 (germline): MNHNS, SASEGT. CDR3 DNA: TGTGCCAGCAGTCCCGAGTTGAACACTGAAGCTTTCTTT. Translating gives CASSPELNTEAFF.

About this clone itself: A much larger clone differs by one base, so this may be a read error. V is TRBV29-1 and J is TRBJ2-7, with no clear D. In germline, CDR1 is SQVTM, CDR2 ANQGSEA. Between the trimmed V and J ends, which lost 8 bases and 2 bases, there was a span of 13 bases. The CDR3 has 12 residues. The CDR3 protein is CSIAHGPYEQYF. The DNA of the CDR3 is TGCAGCATCGCTCATGGCCCCTACGAGCAGTACTTC.

This clone was seen a few times. The rearrangement uses TRBV20-1 and TRBJ2-1, with D uncertain. The V gene's germline CDR1 is DFQATT and CDR2 SNEGSKA (reference sequence). V was clipped by 4 bases and J by 8 bases, with 9 bases between them. CDR3 length equals 11 residues. The CDR3: CSATSYYEQFF. The CDR3 DNA sequence: TGCAGTGCTACCTCTTATTATGAGCAGTTCTTC.

The chain couples TRBV4-1 to TRBJ1-2; D remains ambiguous. Trimming shortened V by 1 base and J by 0 bases, and 6 bases separated the two germline ends. The CDR3 length is 14 residues. CDR1 is MGHRA and CDR2 is YSYEKL in the germline V gene. This chain's CDR3 is CASSQAEANYGYTF. The CDR3 bases are TGCGCCAGCAGCCAAGCGGAAGCTAACTATGGCTACACCTTC.

This clone came up many times. Other DNA sequences in this specimen translate into the identical CDR3. J is TRBJ2-7 and V is TRBV6-1; 9 nucleotides line up with TRBD2. CDR3 size: 15 residues. V lost 6 bases, J lost 5 bases, and 11 bases stayed unmatched. CDR1 is MNHNS, CDR2 SASEGT, per germline. This chain's CDR3 is CASSGLSGSSDEQYF. DNA for the CDR3: TGTGCCAGCAGCGGTCTTAGCGGGAGTTCTGACGAGCAGTACTTC.

The chain uses TRBV2 and TRBJ2-4; a weak D match, TRBD1 (6 bases). Germline V gene sequence: CDR1 SNHLY, CDR2 FYNNEI. Trimming took 7 bases from V and 0 from J, leaving 16 bases between them. This CDR3 contains 16 residues. The CDR3: CASTNQGHLAKNIQYF. CDR3 nucleotides: TGTGCCAGCACCAACCAGGGACACCTAGCCAAAAACATTCAGTACTTC.

The chain combines TRBV11-2 with TRBJ2-7; D ambiguous. Germline V gene sequence: CDR1 SGHAT, CDR2 FQNNGV. V was pared by 4 bases and J by 0 bases, with 10 bases between. The CDR3 extends over 14 amino acids. CDR3: CASSSYANSYEQYF. The CDR3 region has the DNA TGTGCCAGCAGCTCCTACGCCAACTCCTACGAGCAGTACTTC. Using reference TRBV11-2 and TRBJ2-7 for the parts outside the CDR3, the full variable domain is EAGVAQSPRYKIIEKRQSVAFWCNPISGHATLYWYQQILGQGPKLLIQFQNNGVVDDSQLPKDRFSAERLKGVDSTLKIQPAKLEDSAVYLCASSSYANSYEQYFGPGTRLTVT.

J is TRBJ2-3 and V is TRBV7-3; no reliable D call. This CDR3 is built from 12 residues. Per the germline V gene, CDR1 is SGHTA and CDR2 is FQGTGA. V gave up 4 bases and J gave up 7 bases, with 9 bases separating them. The DNA of the CDR3 is TGTGCCAGCAGCTCCAAGCCCTATACGCAGTATTTT. This sequence encodes CASSSKPYTQYF.

The chain links TRBV21-1 to TRBJ1-3; the tabulated D call, TRBD1, remains unverified against the DNA. TRBV21-1 is reported as a pseudogene. The CDR3 has 17 amino acids. CDR3 amino acids: CASSKAESQGMGNTIYF. DNA of the CDR3: TGTGCCAGCAGCAAAGCGGAGTCACAGGGAATGGGAAACACCATATATTTT.

CDR3 sequence: CASSLGLLPYEQYF. CDR3 in DNA: TGTGCCAGCAGCTTGGGACTACTTCCCTACGAGCAGTACTTC. The rearrangement links TRBV5-6 to TRBJ2-7; D might be TRBD2 (5 bases). With 0 bases removed from V and 2 bases from J, the gap between germline ends came to 9 bases. Germline assignment: CDR1 SGHDT and CDR2 YYEEEE. CDR3 length: 14 residues.

Worth noting for this clone: The sample carries other DNA sequences with the same CDR3. This rearrangement joins TRBV28 to TRBJ2-7; TRBD2 agrees at 11 bases. V lost 6 bases, J lost 1 base, and 2 bases stayed unmatched. The CDR3 is made up of 14 amino acids. The V gene's germline CDR1 is MDHEN and CDR2 SYDVKM. The CDR3 loop is CASRLAGASYEQYF. The CDR3 nucleotides read TGTGCCAGCAGACTAGCGGGAGCATCCTACGAGCAGTACTTC.